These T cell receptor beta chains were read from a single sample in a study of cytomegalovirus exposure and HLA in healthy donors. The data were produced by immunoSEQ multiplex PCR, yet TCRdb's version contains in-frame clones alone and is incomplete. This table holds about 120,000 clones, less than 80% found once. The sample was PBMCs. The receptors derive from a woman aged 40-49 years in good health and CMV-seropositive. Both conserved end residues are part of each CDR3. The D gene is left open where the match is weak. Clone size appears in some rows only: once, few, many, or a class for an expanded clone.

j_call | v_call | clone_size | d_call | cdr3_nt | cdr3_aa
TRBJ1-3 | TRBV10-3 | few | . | TGTGCCATCCCAGTTGGAAACACCATATATTTT | CAIPVGNTIYF
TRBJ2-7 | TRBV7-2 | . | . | TGTGCCAGCAGCTTAGAAGACATGGACTACGAGCAGTACTTC | CASSLEDMDYEQYF
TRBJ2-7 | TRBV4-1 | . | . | TGCGCCAGCAGCCAATTCGGACACCGCTACGAGCAGTACTTC | CASSQFGHRYEQYF
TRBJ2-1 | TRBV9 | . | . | TGTGCCAGCAGCGTAGATGGGCCGCTCAATGAGCAGTTCTTC | CASSVDGPLNEQFF
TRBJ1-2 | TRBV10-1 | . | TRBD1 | TGCGCCAGCAGGCTTCCGCAGGGGGATGGCTACACCTTC | CASRLPQGDGYTF
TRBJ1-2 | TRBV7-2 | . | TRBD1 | TGTGCCAGCAGCCACCCCGGGACAGGGGGCTATGGCTACACCTTC | CASSHPGTGGYGYTF
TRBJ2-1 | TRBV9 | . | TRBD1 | TGTGCCAGCAGCGGGGACAGGTGGTCACGGGGGCAGTTCTTC | CASSGDRWSRGQFF
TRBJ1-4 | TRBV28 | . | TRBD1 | TGTGCCAGCAGTGACAGGGTTACTGAAAAACTGTTTTTT | CASSDRVTEKLFF
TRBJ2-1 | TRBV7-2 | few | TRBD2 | TGTGCCAGCAGCTTAGAAGGGACTAGCGGGAGGTGGCACAATGAGCAGTTCTTC | CASSLEGTSGRWHNEQFF
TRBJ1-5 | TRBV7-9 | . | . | TGTGCCAGCAGCTTAGCGGCGACAGAATATAGCAATCAGCCCCAGCATTTT | CASSLAATEYSNQPQHF
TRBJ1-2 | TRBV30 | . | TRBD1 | TGTGCCTGTATACTAACAGGGGGGGGCTATGGCTACACCTTC | CACILTGGGYGYTF
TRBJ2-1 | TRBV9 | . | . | TGTGCCAGCAGCGGGGGAGTTGTCCATGAGCAGTTCTTC | CASSGGVVHEQFF
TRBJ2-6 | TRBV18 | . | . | TGTGCCAGCTCACGCAGGGCTTCTGGGGCCAACGTCCTGACTTTC | CASSRRASGANVLTF
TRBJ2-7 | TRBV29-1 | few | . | TGCAGCGCCAGGGGAATGGGCTACGAGCAGTACTTC | CSARGMGYEQYF
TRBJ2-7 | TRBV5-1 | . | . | TGCGCCAGCAGCCGGGGACAAGGTTCCTACGAGCAGTACTTC | CASSRGQGSYEQYF
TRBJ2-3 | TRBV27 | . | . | TGTGCCAGCAGTTTATCTAGCGGAGGCACAGATACGCAGTATTTT | CASSLSSGGTDTQYF
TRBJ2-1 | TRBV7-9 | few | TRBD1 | TGTGCCAGTCGTGACAGGGTGAAGGGGCTCTACAATGAGCAGTTCTTC | CASRDRVKGLYNEQFF
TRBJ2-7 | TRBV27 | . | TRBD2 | TGTGCCAGCAGTTTTGGTACTAGCGGTGCCTACGAGCAGTACTTT | CASSFGTSGAYEQYF
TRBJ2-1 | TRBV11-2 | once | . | TGTGCCAGCAGCTCTGACCTTAGCGGCTCCTACAATGAGCAGTTCTTC | CASSSDLSGSYNEQFF
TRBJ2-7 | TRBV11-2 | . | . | TGTGCCAGCAGCTTATCCACCTACGAGCAGTACTTC | CASSLSTYEQYF
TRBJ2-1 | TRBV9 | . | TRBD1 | TGTGCCAGCAGCGGACGGACAGGGGGCGCCTACAATGAGCAGTTCTTC | CASSGRTGGAYNEQFF
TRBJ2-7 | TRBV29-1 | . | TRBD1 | TGCAGCGTGGTGGGACAGGATGCGTCCTACGAGCAGTACTTC | CSVVGQDASYEQYF
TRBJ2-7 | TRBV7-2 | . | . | TGTGCCAGCAGCTTATGGGGCGAGAGCTACGAGCAGTACTTC | CASSLWGESYEQYF
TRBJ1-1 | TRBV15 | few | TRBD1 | TGTGCCACCAGTCACAGGGGTACCACTGAAGCTTTCTTT | CATSHRGTTEAFF
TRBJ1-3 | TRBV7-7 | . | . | TGTGCTAGCAGTCCAAAAGTTGCGGGAAACACCATATATTTT | CASSPKVAGNTIYF
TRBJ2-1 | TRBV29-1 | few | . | TGCAGCGTTTCGCGGGCTCATGAGCAGTTCTTC | CSVSRAHEQFF
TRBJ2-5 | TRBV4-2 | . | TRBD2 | TGTGCCAGCAGCCAAGACAGTGCGGGAGAAGGAGGAGAGACCCAGTACTTC | CASSQDSAGEGGETQYF
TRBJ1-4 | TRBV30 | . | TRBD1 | TGTGCCTGGAGTGAGGACAGGGGTGGAGAAAAACTGTTTTTT | CAWSEDRGGEKLFF
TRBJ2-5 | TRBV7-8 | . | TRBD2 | TGTGCCAGCAGCTTTGGGACTAACCAAGAGACCCAGTACTTC | CASSFGTNQETQYF
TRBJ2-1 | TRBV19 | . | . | TGTGCCAGTAGTATAGGAGGGGGGGTTGAGCAGTTCTTC | CASSIGGGVEQFF
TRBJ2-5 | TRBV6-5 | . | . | TGTGCCAGCTCCCGAGGCTTGGAGACCCAGTACTTC | CASSRGLETQYF
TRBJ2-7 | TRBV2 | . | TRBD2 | TGTGCCAGCAGTACCCCCTTGCTAGCGGGAGGGTACGAGCAGTACTTC | CASSTPLLAGGYEQYF
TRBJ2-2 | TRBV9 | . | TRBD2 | TGTGCCAGCAGCCTCTTCGAGCGGGAGAACACCGGGGAGCTGTTTTTT | CASSLFERENTGELFF
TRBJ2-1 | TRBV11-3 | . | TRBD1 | TGTGCCAGCAGCTTATCTCCAGGGGGTGAGCAGTTCTTC | CASSLSPGGEQFF
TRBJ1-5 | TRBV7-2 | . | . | TGTGCCAGCAGCTTTTCCTGGACAGCCCTAGGTCAGCCCCAGCATTTT | CASSFSWTALGQPQHF
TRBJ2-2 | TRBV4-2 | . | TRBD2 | TGTGCCAGCAGCCCCCGGGCTAGCGGTAACACCGGGGAGCTGTTTTTT | CASSPRASGNTGELFF
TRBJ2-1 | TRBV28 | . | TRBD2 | TGTGCCAGCAGTTTATTAATCCGACTAGCGGGAGATCGGGGCTCCTACAATGAGCAGTTCTTC | CASSLLIRLAGDRGSYNEQFF
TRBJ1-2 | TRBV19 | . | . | TGTGCCAGTACCGCGACGGTGGGCTCCTATGGCTACACCTTC | CASTATVGSYGYTF
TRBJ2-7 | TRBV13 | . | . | TGTGCCAGCAGCCTAGCGAGACAGGGTTCCTACGAGCAGTACTTC | CASSLARQGSYEQYF
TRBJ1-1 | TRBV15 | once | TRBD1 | TGTGCCACCAGCGTCTTAGGGACAGATGAAGCTTTCTTT | CATSVLGTDEAFF
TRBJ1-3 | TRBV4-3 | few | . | TGCGCCAGCAGCCAACGGGACACGTACTCTGGAAACACCATATATTTT | CASSQRDTYSGNTIYF
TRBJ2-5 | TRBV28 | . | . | TGTGCCAGCAGAATACCAGGGGCCACGGGGACCCAGTACTTC | CASRIPGATGTQYF
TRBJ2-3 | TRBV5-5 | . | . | TGTGCCAGCAGCTTTGGGAGAGCATCTTTCGGGGATACGCAGTATTTT | CASSFGRASFGDTQYF
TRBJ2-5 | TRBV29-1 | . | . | TGCAGCGTTGCTCAAGAGACCCAGTACTTC | CSVAQETQYF
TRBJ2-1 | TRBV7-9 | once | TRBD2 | TGTGCCAGCAGCTTGTCACTAGCGGGAGGCGAGCAGTTCTTC | CASSLSLAGGEQFF
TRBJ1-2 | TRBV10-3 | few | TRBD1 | TGTGCCATCAGTGAGTCCGGGACAGGTGGTACTGGCTACACCTTC | CAISESGTGGTGYTF
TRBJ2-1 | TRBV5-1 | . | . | TGCGCCAGCAACAGGGTGGGGAAAAATGAGCAGTTCTTC | CASNRVGKNEQFF